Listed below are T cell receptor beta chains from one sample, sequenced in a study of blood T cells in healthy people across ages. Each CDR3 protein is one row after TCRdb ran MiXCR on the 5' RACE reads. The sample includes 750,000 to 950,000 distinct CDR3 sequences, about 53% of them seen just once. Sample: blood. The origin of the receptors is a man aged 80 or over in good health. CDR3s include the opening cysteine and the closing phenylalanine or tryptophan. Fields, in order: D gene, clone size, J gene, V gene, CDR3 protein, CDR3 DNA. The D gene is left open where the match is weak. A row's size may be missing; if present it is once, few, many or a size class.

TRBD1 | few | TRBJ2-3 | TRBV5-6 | CASSLTGAADTQYF | TGTGCCAGCAGCTTGACAGGGGCGGCAGATACGCAGTATTTT
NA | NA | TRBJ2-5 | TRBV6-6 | CASGSMGTQYF | TGTGCCAGCGGGTCCATGGGGACCCAGTACTTC
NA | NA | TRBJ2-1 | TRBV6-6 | CASSARTFNEQFF | TGTGCCAGCAGTGCGAGGACTTTCAATGAGCAGTTCTTC
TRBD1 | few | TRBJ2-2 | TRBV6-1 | CASCPSSGGSGELFF | TGTGCCAGCTGCCCAAGCTCAGGGGGCTCCGGGGAGCTGTTTTTT
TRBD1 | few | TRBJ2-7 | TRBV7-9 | CASNRGPNSYEQYF | TGTGCCAGCAACAGGGGGCCAAACTCCTACGAGCAGTACTTC
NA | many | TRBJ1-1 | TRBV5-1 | CASSGGRSSSNTEAFF | TGCGCCAGCAGTGGCGGGAGGAGTTCCTCGAACACTGAAGCTTTCTTT
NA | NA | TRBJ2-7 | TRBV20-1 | CSARIVQGYEQYF | TGCAGTGCTAGAATTGTCCAGGGCTACGAGCAGTACTTC
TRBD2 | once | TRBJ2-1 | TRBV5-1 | CASSPTSGHNEQFF | TGCGCCAGCAGCCCCACTAGCGGCCACAATGAGCAGTTCTTC
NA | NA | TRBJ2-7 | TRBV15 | CATSRDPAASYEQYF | TGTGCCACCAGCAGAGATCCAGCGGCTTCCTACGAGCAGTACTTC
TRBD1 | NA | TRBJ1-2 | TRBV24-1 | CATSDPAGQGFSGYTF | TGTGCCACCAGTGATCCCGCGGGACAGGGGTTCTCTGGCTACACCTTC
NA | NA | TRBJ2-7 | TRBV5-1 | CASRSGPTGNEQYF | TGCGCCAGCCGGTCGGGCCCTACTGGGAACGAGCAGTACTTC
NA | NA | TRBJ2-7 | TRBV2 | CASSRGTVYYEQYF | TGTGCCAGCTCCCGGGGGACAGTCTACTACGAGCAGTACTTC
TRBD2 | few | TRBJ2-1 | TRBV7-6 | CASSLGGTSGYNEQFF | TGTGCCAGCAGCTTGGGTGGGACTAGCGGATACAATGAGCAGTTCTTC
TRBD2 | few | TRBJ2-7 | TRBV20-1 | CSAGASGVPSYEQYF | TGCAGTGCCGGCGCCAGCGGGGTCCCTTCCTACGAGCAGTACTTC
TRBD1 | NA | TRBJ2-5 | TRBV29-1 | CSVSRDRGQFETQYF | TGCAGCGTCAGCCGGGACAGGGGCCAATTTGAGACCCAGTACTTC
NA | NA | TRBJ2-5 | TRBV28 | CASIPGQQETQYF | TGTGCCAGCATCCCAGGACAGCAAGAGACCCAGTACTTC
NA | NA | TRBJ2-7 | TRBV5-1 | CASSARTWSYEQYF | TGCGCCAGCAGCGCCCGGACATGGAGCTACGAGCAGTACTTC
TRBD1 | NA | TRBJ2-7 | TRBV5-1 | CASSLTTDRVYEQYF | TGCGCCAGCAGCCTAACGACGGACAGGGTATACGAGCAGTACTTC
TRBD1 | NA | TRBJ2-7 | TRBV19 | CASSASGTGFPYEQYF | TGTGCCAGTAGTGCCTCCGGGACAGGGTTCCCCTACGAGCAGTACTTC
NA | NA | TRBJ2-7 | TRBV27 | CASSLRRGPSYEQYF | TGTGCCAGCAGTTTGAGGAGGGGGCCCTCCTACGAGCAGTACTTC
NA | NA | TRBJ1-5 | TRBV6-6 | CASSYGSGNQPQHF | TGTGCCAGCAGTTACGGGTCTGGCAATCAGCCCCAGCATTTT
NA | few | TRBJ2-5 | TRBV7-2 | CASSPNPGIQETQYF | TGTGCCAGCAGCCCAAACCCAGGCATCCAAGAGACCCAGTACTTC
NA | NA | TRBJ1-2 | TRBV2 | CASSEVFRFGYTF | TGTGCCAGCAGTGAAGTCTTCAGGTTCGGCTACACCTTC
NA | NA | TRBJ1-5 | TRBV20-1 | CSTRIPGAQGQPQHF | TGCAGTACTAGAATCCCAGGGGCTCAAGGACAGCCCCAGCATTTT
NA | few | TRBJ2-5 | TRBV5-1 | CASRPGQLIQETQYF | TGCGCCAGCAGACCAGGACAGTTGATTCAAGAGACCCAGTACTTC
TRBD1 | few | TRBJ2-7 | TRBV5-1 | CASRGQGASNEQYF | TGCGCCAGCCGGGGACAGGGGGCCTCCAATGAGCAGTACTTC
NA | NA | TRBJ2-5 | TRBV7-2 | CASGLQVGQETQYF | TGTGCCAGCGGCCTGCAAGTTGGGCAAGAGACCCAGTACTTC
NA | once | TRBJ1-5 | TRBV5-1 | CASSMDGKQPQHF | TGCGCCAGCTCCATGGACGGGAAACAGCCCCAGCATTTT
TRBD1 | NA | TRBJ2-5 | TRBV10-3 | CASRVRGQNEQYF | TGTGCCTCCCGGGTCAGGGGGCAGAATGAGCAGTACTTC
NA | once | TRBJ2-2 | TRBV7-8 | CASSMLASNTGELFF | TGTGCCAGCAGCATGCTAGCGTCGAACACCGGGGAGCTGTTTTTT
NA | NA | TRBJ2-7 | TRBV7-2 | CASSLAWDSYEQYF | TGTGCCAGCAGCTTAGCCTGGGATTCCTACGAGCAGTACTTC
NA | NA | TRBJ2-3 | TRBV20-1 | CSASGRVDRYAYF | TGCAGTGCTAGCGGGAGAGTGGACAGATACGCGTATTTT
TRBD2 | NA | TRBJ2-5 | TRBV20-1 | CSARVEAGVNEQYF | TGCAGTGCTAGAGTCGAAGCGGGAGTTAATGAGCAGTACTTC
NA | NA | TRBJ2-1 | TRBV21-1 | CASSKTSGIPKNEQFF | TGTGCCAGCAGCAAAACTAGCGGGATACCTAAGAATGAGCAGTTCTTC
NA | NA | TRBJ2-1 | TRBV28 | CASSLLHGEQFF | TGTGCCAGCAGTTTACTTCATGGTGAGCAGTTCTTC
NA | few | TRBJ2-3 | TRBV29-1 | CSVPSAGTFTDTQYF | TGCAGCGTTCCATCGGCAGGGACCTTCACAGATACGCAGTATTTT
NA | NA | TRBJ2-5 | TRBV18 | CASSPQQAPGAGETQYF | TGTGCCAGCTCACCACAACAGGCCCCGGGAGCCGGCGAGACCCAGTACTTC
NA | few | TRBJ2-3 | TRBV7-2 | CASSLAPVSTDTQYF | TGTGCCAGCAGCTTAGCGCCGGTATCCACAGATACGCAGTATTTT
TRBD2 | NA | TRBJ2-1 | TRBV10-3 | CAISGPRGRAGEQFF | TGTGCCATCAGTGGTCCGCGCGGGAGGGCCGGTGAGCAGTTCTTC
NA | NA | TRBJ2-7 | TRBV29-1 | CSVEGDRTYEQYF | TGCAGCGTTGAAGGGGACCGAACCTACGAGCAGTACTTC
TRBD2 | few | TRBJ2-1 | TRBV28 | CASFPPTSGSRSEQFF | TGTGCCAGCTTCCCTCCGACTAGCGGGAGTCGAAGCGAGCAGTTCTTC
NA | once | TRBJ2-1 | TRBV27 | CASSFRQGLYNEQFF | TGTGCCAGCAGTTTTCGCCAGGGTCTCTACAATGAGCAGTTCTTC
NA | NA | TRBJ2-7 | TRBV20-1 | CSARDPGQSYEQYF | TGCAGTGCTAGAGATCCCGGACAATCCTACGAGCAGTACTTC
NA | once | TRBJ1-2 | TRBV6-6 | CASRGEWGDYGYTF | TGTGCCAGCAGGGGCGAATGGGGGGACTATGGCTACACCTTC
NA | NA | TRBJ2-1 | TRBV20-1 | CSAKITSSYNEQFF | TGCAGTGCTAAAATTACGAGCTCCTACAATGAGCAGTTCTTC